The 14 T cell receptor beta chains in this list originate from one sample, sequenced in a study of cytomegalovirus exposure and HLA in healthy donors. The PCR employed 60 Vbeta primers together with 13 Jbeta primers. The repertoire was sequenced with immunoSEQ multiplex PCR; TCRdb's copy has only in-frame clones and lacks some. The sample carries fewer than 250,000 clones, less than 85% recorded once. The sequenced sample was PBMCs. These receptors all come from a young man in good health and CMV-seropositive.

This sequence joins TRBV6-5 and TRBJ2-1, with 7 nucleotides matching TRBD2. The CDR3 has 13 residues. The V and J ends lost 5 bases and 7 bases, in that order; junction bases with no gene match: 5. Germline assignment: CDR1 MNHEY and CDR2 SVGAGI. The CDR3 is CASSTTSVNEQFF. The CDR3 DNA sequence: TGTGCCAGCAGTACCACTAGCGTGAATGAGCAGTTCTTC.

This clone was counted only a few times. The genes are TRBV6-1 and TRBJ2-1; no clear D. Germline loops: CDR1 MNHNS, CDR2 SASEGT. V lost 4 bases and J 1 base, leaving 8 bases between the germline ends. The CDR3 length is 14 residues. CDR3 residues: CASSGTRSYNEQFF. For the CDR3, the DNA is TGTGCCAGCAGTGGAACCCGGTCCTACAATGAGCAGTTCTTC.

The chain couples TRBV7-8 to TRBJ2-5; D is uncertain. Trimming took off 1 base at V and 1 base at J, with 7 bases between the two ends. Germline CDR1 is SGHVS and CDR2 is FQNEAQ. This CDR3 has 14 amino acids. This chain's CDR3 is CASSLGAFQETQYF. In nucleotides, the CDR3 is TGTGCCAGCAGCTTAGGGGCGTTCCAAGAGACCCAGTACTTC.

The rearrangement links TRBV4-3 to TRBJ2-7; 7 nucleotides match TRBD1. V shed 0 bases, J shed 10 bases, and the junction held 6 bases outside the gene matches. The CDR3 consists of 13 residues. From germline, CDR1 is LGHNA and CDR2 YSLEER. CDR3 in DNA: TGCGCCAGCAGCCAAGATCTGAGGGACAGACAGTACTTC. Its translation: CASSQDLRDRQYF.

V is TRBV18 and J is TRBJ2-1; TRBD1 might be the D (6 bases). The CDR3 length is 12 residues. CDR1 and CDR2 from the germline V gene are KGHSH and LQKENI. The germline V and J ends were trimmed by 1 base and 12 bases, with 10 bases remaining between them. In nucleotides, the CDR3 is TGTGCCAGCTCACCACAGGGGGTTGTGCAGTTCTTC. This gives the protein CASSPQGVVQFF.

The chain has TRBV7-9 and TRBJ2-1; 9 bases are a match to TRBD2. Germline trimming cut 3 bases from V and 3 bases from J; bases unmatched to any gene: 3. The germline V gene encodes CDR1 SEHNR and CDR2 FQNEAQ (reference sequence). The CDR3 extends over 15 amino acids. The CDR3 here is CASSFETSGYNEQFF. As DNA, the CDR3 is TGTGCCAGCAGCTTCGAGACTAGCGGCTACAATGAGCAGTTCTTC.

The V call is TRBV28, the J call TRBJ2-7; D unresolved. Per germline, CDR1 MDHEN and CDR2 SYDVKM. Trimming removed 3 bases at V and 5 bases at J, with 20 bases between. This CDR3 region has 16 residues. This chain's CDR3 is CASSFRRRPSLDEQYF. The CDR3 bases are TGTGCCAGCAGTTTCCGCAGGCGTCCCTCCTTGGACGAGCAGTACTTC.

The chain links TRBV7-9 to TRBJ2-1; 9 bases are a match to TRBD2. Trimming cost V 6 bases and J 0 bases; bases outside gene matches: 6. Germline CDR1 and CDR2: SEHNR and FQNEAQ (reference sequence). The CDR3 covers 16 residues. The CDR3 coding sequence is TGTGCCAGCAGTCTCAGCGGGGGGAGCTCCTACAATGAGCAGTTCTTC. The encoded protein is CASSLSGGSSYNEQFF. Full variable domain (outside the CDR3, taken from reference TRBV7-9 and TRBJ2-1): DTGVSQNPRHKITKRGQNVTFRCDPISEHNRLYWYRQTLGQGPEFLTYFQNEAQLEKSRLLSDRFSAERPKGSFSTLEIQRTEQGDSAMYLCASSLSGGSSYNEQFFGPGTRLTVL.

V is TRBV30 and J is TRBJ2-3, with TRBD2 matching 8 bases. CDR3 size: 13 residues. Germline V gene data show CDR1 as GTSNPN and CDR2 as SVGIG (reference sequence). Trimming cost V 8 bases and J 0 bases; bases outside gene matches: 4. The CDR3 region is CARSSGSTDTQYF. The CDR3 DNA sequence: TGTGCCCGCTCTAGCGGGAGCACAGATACGCAGTATTTT.

In its sample, this clone was seen a few times. DNA of the CDR3: TGTGCCAGCAGTTCCCGGGACTGGGCCTACGAGCAGTACTTC. Its protein is CASSSRDWAYEQYF. The chain is built from TRBV27 and TRBJ2-5; D possibly corresponds to TRBD2 (6 bases). TRBJ2-7 matches the DNA end more closely, so the J call is doubtful. The CDR3 runs to 14 residues. Germline CDR1 reads MNHEY; CDR2 reads SMNVEV (reference sequence).

The chain couples TRBV7-8 to TRBJ1-2, with 9 bases fitting TRBD1. The ends lost 3 bases at V and 4 bases at J; junction bases unmatched: 6. The CDR3 totals 15 residues. Germline values: CDR1 SGHVS, CDR2 FQNEAQ. The CDR3 DNA is TGTGCCAGCAGCTTGGAAACAGGGGGCATCTATGGCTACACCTTC. Translated: CASSLETGGIYGYTF.

A few counts support this clone. The CDR3 protein is CASTRGQGAGGANVLTF. DNA of the CDR3: TGTGCCAGTACCAGGGGGCAGGGGGCGGGCGGGGCCAACGTCCTGACTTTC. The genes are TRBV19 and TRBJ2-6, with 8 bases matching TRBD1. Germline CDR1 is LNHDA and CDR2 is SQIVND (reference sequence). This CDR3 is 17 amino acids long. V lost 7 bases and J lost 4; bases outside the gene matches: 12.

The genes are TRBV9 and TRBJ1-3, with D uncertain. The CDR3 length is 14 residues. Germline values: CDR1 SGDLS, CDR2 YYNGEE. Deletions cut 3 bases from V and 0 bases from J, with 7 bases between. The CDR3 nucleotides read TGTGCCAGCAGCGCGGAGAACTCTGGAAACACCATATATTTT. Protein: CASSAENSGNTIYF.

The J gene is TRBJ2-5, the V gene TRBV6-5; TRBD2 might be the D (5 bases). The J call could be wrong; TRBJ2-7 is a better fit for the DNA end. Germline V gene lookup returns CDR1 MNHEY and CDR2 SVGAGI. The CDR3 spans 15 residues. CDR3 residues: CASSYGQDWTYEQYF. Written as DNA, the CDR3 is TGTGCCAGCAGTTACGGCCAGGACTGGACCTACGAGCAGTACTTC.